Included here is one T cell receptor (beta chain) sequence, with context. This sample was taken from a study of preoperative IRX-2 immunotherapy in early breast cancer. Trimming stripped 4 bases from V and 1 base from J, with 8 bases between. The V gene's germline CDR1 is SGHAT and CDR2 FQDESV (reference sequence). This CDR3 has 13 residues. Treatment meaning: preoperative locoregional IRX-2 cytokine immunotherapy. Preoperative locoregional IRX-2 cytokine immunotherapy was tested in the phase Ib source study. TCRdb keeps only in-frame clones here, not all; method: immunoSEQ multiplex PCR. The sample includes around 34,000 clones, 90% to 95% seen only once; the top ten take roughly 6.7%.

V gene TRBV11-1 combines with J gene TRBJ2-7, with TRBD1 as a possible D gene (6 bases). The TCR was taken from a human donor with breast cancer. Collection of the sample occurred from a patient treated with IRX-2 immunotherapy. The CDR3 coding sequence is TGTGCCAGCAGCTCAGGGGTTTCCTACGAGCAGTACTTC. Amino acids: CASSSGVSYEQYF. The full variable domain, completed using reference TRBV11-1 and TRBJ2-7, is EAEVAQSPRYKITEKSQAVAFWCDPISGHATLYWYRQILGQGPELLVQFQDESVVDDSQLPKDRFSAERLKGVDSTLKIQPAELGDSAMYLCASSSGVSYEQYFGPGTRLTVT.